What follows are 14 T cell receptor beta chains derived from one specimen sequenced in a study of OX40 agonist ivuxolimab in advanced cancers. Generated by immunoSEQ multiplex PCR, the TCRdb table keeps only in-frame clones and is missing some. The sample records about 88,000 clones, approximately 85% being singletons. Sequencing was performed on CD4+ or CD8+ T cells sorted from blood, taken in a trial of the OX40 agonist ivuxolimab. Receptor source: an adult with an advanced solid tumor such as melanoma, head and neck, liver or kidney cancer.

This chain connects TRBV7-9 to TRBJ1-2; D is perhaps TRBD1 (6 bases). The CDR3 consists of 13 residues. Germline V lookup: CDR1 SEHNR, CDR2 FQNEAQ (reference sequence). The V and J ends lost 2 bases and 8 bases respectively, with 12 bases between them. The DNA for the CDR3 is TGTGCCAGCAGCTTACCCAGGGGAGGAGGCTACACCTTC. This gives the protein CASSLPRGGGYTF.

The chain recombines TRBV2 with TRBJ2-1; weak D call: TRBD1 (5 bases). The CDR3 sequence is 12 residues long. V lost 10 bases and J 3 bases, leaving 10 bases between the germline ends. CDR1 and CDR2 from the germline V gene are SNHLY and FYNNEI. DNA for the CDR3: TGTGCCACCACGACAGACTACAATGAGCAGTTCTTC. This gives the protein CATTTDYNEQFF. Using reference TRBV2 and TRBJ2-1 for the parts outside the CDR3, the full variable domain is EPEVTQTPSHQVTQMGQEVILRCVPISNHLYFYWYRQILGQKVEFLVSFYNNEISEKSEIFDDQFSVERPDGSNFTLKIRSTKLEDSAMYFCATTTDYNEQFFGPGTRLTVL.

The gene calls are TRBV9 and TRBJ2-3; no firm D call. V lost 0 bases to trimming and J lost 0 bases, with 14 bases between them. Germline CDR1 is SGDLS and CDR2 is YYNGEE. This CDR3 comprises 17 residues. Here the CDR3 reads CASSVVLGGHSTDTQYF. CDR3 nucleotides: TGTGCCAGCAGCGTAGTTCTCGGCGGCCATAGCACAGATACGCAGTATTTT.

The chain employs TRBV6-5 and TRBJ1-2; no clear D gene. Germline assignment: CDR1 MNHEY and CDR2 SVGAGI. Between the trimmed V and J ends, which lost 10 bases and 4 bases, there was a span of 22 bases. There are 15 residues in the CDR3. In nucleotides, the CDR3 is TGTGCCACCACAGAAACACCGGGTCGGGCCTATGGCTACACCTTC. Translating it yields CATTETPGRAYGYTF.

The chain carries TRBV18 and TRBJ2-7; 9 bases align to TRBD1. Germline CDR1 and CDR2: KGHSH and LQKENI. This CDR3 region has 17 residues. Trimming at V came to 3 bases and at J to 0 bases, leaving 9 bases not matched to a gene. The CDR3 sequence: CASSPTGQGLGSYEQYV. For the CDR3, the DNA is TGTGCCAGCTCACCGACGGGACAGGGACTGGGCTCCTACGAGCAGTACGTC.

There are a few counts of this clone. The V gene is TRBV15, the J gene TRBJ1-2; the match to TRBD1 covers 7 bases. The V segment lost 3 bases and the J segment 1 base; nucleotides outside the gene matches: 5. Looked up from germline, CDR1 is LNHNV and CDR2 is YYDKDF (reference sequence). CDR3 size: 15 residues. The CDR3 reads CATSSRGHRNYGYTF. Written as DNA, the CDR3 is TGTGCCACCAGCAGTAGGGGGCACCGTAACTATGGCTACACCTTC.

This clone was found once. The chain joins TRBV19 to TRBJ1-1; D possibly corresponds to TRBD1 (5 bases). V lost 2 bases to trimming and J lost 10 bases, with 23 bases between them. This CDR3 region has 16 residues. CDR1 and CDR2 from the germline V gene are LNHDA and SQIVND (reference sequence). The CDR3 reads CASSISGGARVVGAFF. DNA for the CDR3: TGTGCCAGTAGTATATCGGGGGGTGCCAGGGTCGTCGGAGCTTTCTTT.

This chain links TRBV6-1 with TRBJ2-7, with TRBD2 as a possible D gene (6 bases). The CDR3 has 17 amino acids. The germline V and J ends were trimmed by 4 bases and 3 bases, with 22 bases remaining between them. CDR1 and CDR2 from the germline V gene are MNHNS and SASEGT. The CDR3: CASSGSLSWEDNYEQYF. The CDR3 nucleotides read TGTGCCAGCAGTGGGTCCCTCTCCTGGGAGGATAACTACGAGCAGTACTTC.

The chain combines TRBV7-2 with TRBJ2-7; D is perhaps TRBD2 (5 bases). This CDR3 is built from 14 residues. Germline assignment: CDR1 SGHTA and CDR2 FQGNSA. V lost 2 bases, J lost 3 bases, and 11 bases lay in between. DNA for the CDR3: TGTGCCAGCAGCTTAATAGCGTCATACTACGAGCAGTACGTC. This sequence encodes CASSLIASYYEQYV.

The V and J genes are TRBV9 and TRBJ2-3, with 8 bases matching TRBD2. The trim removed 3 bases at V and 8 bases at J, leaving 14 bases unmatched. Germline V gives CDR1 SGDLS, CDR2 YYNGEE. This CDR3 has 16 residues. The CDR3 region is CASSGKQGRGGFTQYF. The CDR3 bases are TGTGCCAGCAGCGGAAAACAGGGACGCGGGGGGTTTACGCAGTATTTT.

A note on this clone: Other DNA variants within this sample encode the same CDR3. CDR3 nucleotide sequence: TGCGCCAGCAGCTTGGAGGGGACAGGGGGTGGCGAGCAGTACTTC. It codes for CASSLEGTGGGEQYF. J is TRBJ2-7 and V is TRBV5-1, with 11 nucleotides matching TRBD1. This CDR3 has 15 residues. Germline trimming cut 0 bases from V and 6 bases from J; bases unmatched to any gene: 5. In germline, CDR1 is SGHRS, CDR2 YFSETQ.

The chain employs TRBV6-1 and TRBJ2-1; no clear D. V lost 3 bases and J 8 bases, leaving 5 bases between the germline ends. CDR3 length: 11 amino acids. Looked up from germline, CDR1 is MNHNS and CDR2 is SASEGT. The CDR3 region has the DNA TGTGCCAGCAGTGATCGCTATGAGCAGTTCTTC. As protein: CASSDRYEQFF.

CDR3 sequence reads: CASSGTGGQPQHF. CDR3 bases: TGTGCCAGCAGCGGGACAGGGGGACAGCCCCAGCATTTT. The chain has TRBV9 and TRBJ1-5; 10 positions agree with TRBD1. Germline lookup yields CDR1 SGDLS and CDR2 YYNGEE. J gave up 7 bases and V 3 bases, and 1 base lay outside the gene matches. The CDR3 totals 13 residues.

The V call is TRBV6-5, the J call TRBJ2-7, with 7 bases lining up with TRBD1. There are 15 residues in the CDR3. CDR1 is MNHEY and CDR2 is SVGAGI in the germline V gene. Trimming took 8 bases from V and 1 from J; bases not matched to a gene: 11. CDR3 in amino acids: CASRRQGEGSYEQYF. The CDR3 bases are TGTGCCAGCCGCCGACAGGGCGAAGGATCCTACGAGCAGTACTTC.